This is a list of T cell receptor beta chains from one sample in a study of CD8 T cells in Susac syndrome. MiXCR, run by TCRdb on the immunoSEQ multiplex PCR reads, gives a single entry per CDR3 protein. The sample includes 180,000 or so distinct CDR3 sequences, about 95% seen only once; the top ten take approximately 0.1%. Sample: CD4+ T cells from PBMCs. These receptor sequences come from a human donor in good health. Each CDR3 is given with its conserved first and last residue. The D gene is left open where the match is weak. Clone size is stated in some rows and not others, as once, few, many or a class when expanded.

TRBD2	TRBV18	-	TRBJ2-3	15	TGTGCCAGCTCACCAATGGGACTACCGCTGGGTACGCAGTATTTT	CASSPMGLPLGTQYF
-	TRBV25-1	-	TRBJ2-2	15	TGTGCCAGCAGTGATACGTCACGAAACACCGGGGAGCTGTTTTTT	CASSDTSRNTGELFF
-	TRBV12-3/TRBV12-4	-	TRBJ1-5	14	TGTGCCAGCAGTCACGATAGGGGTAATCAGCCCCAGCATTTT	CASSHDRGNQPQHF
TRBD1	TRBV20-1	-	TRBJ1-5	15	TGCAGTGCTAGAGATGCGGGGACAGGGCATCAGCCCCAGCATTTT	CSARDAGTGHQPQHF
-	TRBV4-3	-	TRBJ1-5	15	TGCGCCAGCAGCCAAGTACAGGGCGCGCATCAGCCCCAGCATTTT	CASSQVQGAHQPQHF
TRBD1	TRBV30	-	TRBJ1-1	14	TGTGCCTGGAGAAGACAGGGGATGAACACTGAAGCTTTCTTT	CAWRRQGMNTEAFF
-	TRBV18	-	TRBJ1-5	14	TGTGCCAGCTCACAGGGCGGGGAGGAACAGCCCCAGCATTTT	CASSQGGEEQPQHF
TRBD2	TRBV29-1	-	TRBJ2-1	17	TGCAGCGCATTGAAAGCGGGACTAGCGGGAGAGGGCAATGAGCAGTTCTTC	CSALKAGLAGEGNEQFF
TRBD2	TRBV12-3/TRBV12-4	-	TRBJ2-5	15	TGTGCCAGCAGTTCCTTAACTAGCGGGGCAGAGACCCAGTACTTC	CASSSLTSGAETQYF
TRBD1	TRBV20-1	once	TRBJ1-5	13	TGCAGTGCTAGCCGGGACAGAAATCAGCCCCAGCATTTT	CSASRDRNQPQHF
TRBD1	TRBV15	-	TRBJ1-4	14	TGTGCCACCAGCAAAGACAGGGTTAATGAAAAACTGTTTTTT	CATSKDRVNEKLFF
TRBD2	TRBV28	-	TRBJ2-5	15	TGTGCCAGCACCAACCTAGCGGGAGGCGCGGAGACCCAGTACTTC	CASTNLAGGAETQYF